This paragraph reports one T cell receptor beta chain. Antigen specificity is unknown. This entry belongs to a study of T-cell memory formation after mild COVID-19. Points from the study as a whole: The second-wave clones peaking on day 37 were not confirmed as SARS-CoV-2-specific. Mostly located in CM and EM were contracting CD4+ clones, with contracting CD8+ clones located in EMRA. Contracting clones from day 15 to 85 showed balanced CD4/CD8; later expanders favored CD4+.

With constant-segment primers, 5'RACE yielded cDNA libraries of TCR alpha and TCR beta that carried sample barcodes and UMIs. From the 5' RACE reads, TCRdb called clonotypes with MiXCR, one entry per CDR3 protein. The repertoire holds about 250,000 distinct CDR3 sequences, about 16% seen once, with around 2% in the top ten. Germline V CDR1 and CDR2: KGHSH, LQKENI. V gave up 6 bases and J gave up 1 base, with 9 bases separating them. The CDR3 extends over 13 amino acids. The sequenced material came from PBMCs or a T cell subset sorted from them (not recorded which). The clonotype originates from an adult woman who had mild COVID-19 (a few samples of this study predate the infection). Cell type and time point are not known. The chain carries TRBV18 and TRBJ2-5; D is undetermined. CDR3 bases: TGTGCCAGCTCCGTGGGTCTCCAAGAGACCCAGTACTTC. Its translation is CASSVGLQETQYF. The full variable domain, with the rest looked up from reference TRBV18 and TRBJ2-5, is NAGVMQNPRHLVRRRGQEARLRCSPMKGHSHVYWYRQLPEEGLKFMVYLQKENIIDESGMPKERFSAEFPKEGPSILRIQQVVRGDSAAYFCASSVGLQETQYFGPGTRLLVL.